This entry lists 30 T cell receptor beta chains sequenced from one sample in a study of blood T cell repertoires in COVID-19. Sequencing used immunoSEQ multiplex PCR; TCRdb keeps in-frame clones, though not all of them. This table holds about 36,000 clones, approximately 80% found once. The sample consisted of peripheral blood. The receptors shown here come from a human donor in a cohort sampled during active COVID-19.

The gene calls are TRBV19 and TRBJ1-5; the D gene is possibly TRBD1 (6 bases). Trimming cost V 7 bases and J 2 bases, with 9 bases left between them. The germline CDR1 and CDR2 sequences are LNHDA and SQIVND (reference sequence). This CDR3 has 13 amino acids. The CDR3 loop reads CASTNRGNQPQHF. CDR3 nucleotides: TGTGCCAGTACTAACAGGGGCAATCAGCCCCAGCATTTT.

This clone showed up just a few times. The gene calls are TRBV24-1 and TRBJ2-3; 13 nucleotides agree with TRBD2. CDR3 length equals 18 residues. The germline gives CDR1 KGHDR, CDR2 SFDVKD. V shed 4 bases, J shed 2 bases, and the junction held 8 bases outside the gene matches. CDR3: CATSDSGLAGTITDTQYF. CDR3 nucleotide sequence: TGTGCCACCAGTGACTCGGGACTAGCGGGAACAATCACAGATACGCAGTATTTT.

The chain carries TRBV11-3 and TRBJ2-3; D gene ambiguous. V was cut by 0 bases and J by 4 bases, with 5 bases left in between. This CDR3 contains 13 residues. Germline loops: CDR1 SGHNT, CDR2 YENEEA. The CDR3 loop reads CASSLDPPDTQYF. CDR3 nucleotide sequence: TGTGCCAGCAGCTTAGATCCTCCAGATACGCAGTATTTT.

This clone has more than one count but fewer than ten. V gene TRBV5-1 combines with J gene TRBJ1-1; tentative D call: TRBD1 (6 bases). Germline CDR1 and CDR2: SGHRS and YFSETQ. V lost 1 base and J lost 0, with 10 bases in between. The CDR3 is 15 amino acids. As DNA, the CDR3 is TGCGCCAGCAGCTTGCAGACAGGATTGAACACTGAAGCTTTCTTT. Its translation: CASSLQTGLNTEAFF. Looking up the rest from reference TRBV5-1 and TRBJ1-1 gives the full variable domain: KAGVTQTPRYLIKTRGQQVTLSCSPISGHRSVSWYQQTPGQGLQFLFEYFSETQRNKGNFPGRFSGRQFSNSRSEMNVSTLELGDSALYLCASSLQTGLNTEAFFGQGTRLTVV.

This chain joins TRBV24-1 and TRBJ2-7; TRBD1 matches 12 bases. The germline gives CDR1 KGHDR, CDR2 SFDVKD. The CDR3 spans 15 residues. The ends lost 6 bases at V and 3 bases at J; junction bases unmatched: 5. CDR3 amino acids: CATSNRDRGHYEQYF. The CDR3, as DNA: TGTGCCACCAGTAACCGGGACAGGGGGCACTACGAGCAGTACTTC.

The chain uses TRBV28 and TRBJ2-6, with TRBD1 identical over 8 bases. The CDR3 loop spans 18 amino acids. Germline assignment: CDR1 MDHEN and CDR2 SYDVKM. V lost 6 bases, J lost 0 bases, and 10 bases stayed unmatched. In nucleotides, the CDR3 is TGTGCCAGCAGCTCAGGGGGCGCCTCCCTCTCTGGGGCCAACGTCCTGACTTTC. Its translation: CASSSGGASLSGANVLTF.

The chain recombines TRBV9 with TRBJ2-7; the match to TRBD2 covers 9 bases. CDR1 is SGDLS, CDR2 YYNGEE, per germline. The CDR3 is made up of 14 amino acids. V lost 4 bases and J lost 6; bases outside the gene matches: 8. CDR3 residues: CASSWIPAGGEQYF. As DNA, the CDR3 is TGTGCCAGCAGCTGGATCCCAGCGGGGGGCGAGCAGTACTTC.

This clone was counted once. The J gene is TRBJ2-5, the V gene TRBV28, with 9 bases identical to TRBD2. CDR3 size: 15 residues. V lost 5 bases and J lost 4; bases outside the gene matches: 8. Germline V gene lookup returns CDR1 MDHEN and CDR2 SYDVKM. The CDR3 bases are TGTGCCAGCAGTAGAGCGGGGGGCAGGGGAGAGACCCAGTACTTC. This sequence encodes CASSRAGGRGETQYF.

This chain links TRBV6-5 with TRBJ2-7; D might be TRBD1 (6 bases). The CDR3 consists of 14 residues. CDR1 is MNHEY and CDR2 is SVGAGI in the germline V gene. Trimming removed 6 bases at V and 4 bases at J, with 16 bases between. In DNA, the CDR3 is TGTGCCAGCAGAGCCTCCTACAGGGCTTACGAGCAGTACTTC. This gives the protein CASRASYRAYEQYF.

The chain is built from TRBV24-1 and TRBJ2-1; D not resolved. Trimming shortened V by 4 bases and J by 4 bases, and 13 bases separated the two germline ends. CDR1 is KGHDR and CDR2 is SFDVKD in the germline V gene. The CDR3 totals 15 residues. The CDR3 DNA sequence: TGTGCCACCAGTGAGGTGGGCAGCCCGTACAATGAGCAGTTCTTC. Protein sequence: CATSEVGSPYNEQFF.

V gene TRBV5-1 combines with J gene TRBJ2-7; TRBD2 agrees at 8 bases. The CDR3 has 13 residues. J lost 6 bases, V lost 0 bases, and 2 bases had no gene match. Germline V CDR1 and CDR2: SGHRS, YFSETQ. The CDR3 region is CASSLAGGAEQYF. CDR3 nucleotide sequence: TGCGCCAGCAGCTTGGCCGGGGGGGCCGAGCAGTACTTC.

The chain links TRBV9 to TRBJ2-5, with TRBD2 as a possible D gene (7 bases). Trimming took 4 bases from V and 3 from J, leaving 16 bases between them. This CDR3 spans 15 amino acids. The germline V gene has CDR1 SGDLS and CDR2 YYNGEE. The CDR3 coding sequence is TGTGCCAGCAGCCCCGTGGGGGGGCGCGAAGAGACCCAGTACTTC. Translated, it gives CASSPVGGREETQYF.

V is TRBV4-3 and J is TRBJ1-4; TRBD1 aligns across 9 bases. CDR3 length: 20 amino acids. From germline, CDR1 is LGHNA and CDR2 YSLEER. Germline trimming cut 2 bases from V and 1 base from J; bases unmatched to any gene: 14. Written as DNA, the CDR3 is TGCGCCAGCAGCCAAAGGTCTCCGGGACAGGGAGTAGGAACTAATGAAAAACTGTTTTTT. This translates into CASSQRSPGQGVGTNEKLFF.

The V and J genes are TRBV28 and TRBJ1-1, with D possibly being TRBD1 (5 bases). Germline-derived CDR1 and CDR2 are MDHEN and SYDVKM. This CDR3 contains 15 residues. Between the trimmed V and J ends, which lost 5 bases and 0 bases, there was a span of 13 bases. The CDR3 sequence: CASSGGSAMNTEAFF. In DNA, the CDR3 is TGTGCCAGCAGTGGGGGGAGCGCTATGAACACTGAAGCTTTCTTT.

The CDR3 loop reads CASSLGPADTQYF. Here the CDR3 DNA reads TGTGCCAGCAGCCTAGGCCCGGCAGATACGCAGTATTTT. The chain couples TRBV7-3 to TRBJ2-3; D is undetermined. The V end lost 5 bases, the J end lost 4 bases, and 10 bases lay between the germline ends. CDR1 is SGHTA and CDR2 is FQGTGA in the germline V gene. This CDR3 has 13 amino acids.

This chain joins TRBV25-1 and TRBJ2-4, with D possibly TRBD2 on 5 matching bases. CDR1 and CDR2 (germline): MGHDK, SYGVNS. The CDR3 length is 17 residues. V was clipped by 7 bases and J by 0 bases, with 19 bases between them. The chain's CDR3 is CASTPGGTALAKNIQYF. CDR3 nucleotides: TGTGCCAGCACCCCAGGAGGAACAGCTTTAGCCAAAAACATTCAGTACTTC.

This chain joins TRBV27 and TRBJ1-1; D perhaps matches TRBD1 (5 bases). V shed 10 bases and J shed 2 bases, with 8 bases lying between them. The CDR3 consists of 11 residues. Per germline, CDR1 MNHEY and CDR2 SMNVEV (reference sequence). For the CDR3, the DNA is TGTGCCACAGGGTTCAACACTGAAGCTTTCTTT. It yields the protein CATGFNTEAFF.

The chain has TRBV18 and TRBJ1-5; D unresolved. CDR3 length equals 13 residues. Germline CDR1 reads KGHSH; CDR2 reads LQKENI. The V end lost 2 bases, the J end lost 4 bases, and 6 bases lay between the germline ends. The CDR3 reads CASSPEQNQPQHF. CDR3 sequence (DNA): TGTGCCAGCTCACCAGAACAGAATCAGCCCCAGCATTTT.

The CDR3 DNA follows: TGTGCCAGCATCCAGTCAGGGCCTGGAAACACCATATATTTT. It translates to CASIQSGPGNTIYF. The V and J genes are TRBV11-2 and TRBJ1-3; a possible D gene is TRBD1 (5 bases). Trimming stripped 7 bases from V and 2 bases from J, with 12 bases between. Germline V CDR1 and CDR2: SGHAT, FQNNGV. There are 14 residues in the CDR3.

This clone was picked up a small number of times. V and J are TRBV5-1 and TRBJ2-3; possibly TRBD1 for D (7 bases). Germline assignment: CDR1 SGHRS and CDR2 YFSETQ. CDR3 size: 16 residues. V lost 0 bases, J lost 0 bases, and 11 bases lay in between. The CDR3 loop is CASSLGAGGSTDTQYF. The CDR3 DNA follows: TGCGCCAGCAGCTTGGGTGCAGGGGGGAGCACAGATACGCAGTATTTT.

The rearrangement joins TRBV7-2 to TRBJ2-5; maybe TRBD2 (5 bases). Germline V lookup: CDR1 SGHTA, CDR2 FQGNSA. V was shortened by 5 bases and J by 7 bases, with 23 bases between the two germline ends. This CDR3 is 16 amino acids long. CDR3 amino acids: CASSQYGLEVVGTQYF. CDR3 bases: TGTGCCAGCAGCCAATACGGACTGGAGGTCGTTGGGACCCAGTACTTC.

The rearrangement links TRBV7-2 to TRBJ2-2, with 8 positions matching TRBD1. The junction had 8 bases not matched to a gene; V was cut back by 5 bases and J by 6 bases. There are 15 residues in the CDR3. Germline CDR1 SGHTA, CDR2 FQGNSA. As DNA, the CDR3 is TGTGCCAGCAGCCCGAGGACAGGGCCCCCCGGGGAGCTGTTTTTT. Translated, it gives CASSPRTGPPGELFF. The full variable domain, its missing parts supplied by reference TRBV7-2 and TRBJ2-2, is GAGVSQSPSNKVTEKGKDVELRCDPISGHTALYWYRQSLGQGLEFLIYFQGNSAPDKSGLPSDRFSAERTGGSVSTLTIQRTQQEDSAVYLCASSPRTGPPGELFFGEGSRLTVL.

The gene calls are TRBV4-2 and TRBJ2-7; TRBD1 is a possible D gene (5 bases). The V gene's germline CDR1 is LGHNA and CDR2 YNFKEQ. Trimming took 0 bases from V and 3 from J, leaving 18 bases between them. The CDR3 totals 17 residues. This chain's CDR3 is CASSQDEGSRQLYEQYF. DNA for the CDR3: TGTGCCAGCAGCCAAGATGAAGGCTCTAGACAGCTCTACGAGCAGTACTTC.

CDR3: CASSSGVPGYNEQFF. The CDR3 coding sequence is TGCGCCAGCAGCTCGGGGGTCCCGGGTTACAATGAGCAGTTCTTC. J is TRBJ2-1 and V is TRBV5-1, with D possibly TRBD2 on 6 matching bases. Trimming took 3 bases from V and 4 from J, leaving 14 bases between them. This CDR3 region has 15 residues. Germline V gene lookup returns CDR1 SGHRS and CDR2 YFSETQ.

The V call is TRBV6-5, the J call TRBJ2-5; TRBD2 aligns across 8 bases. J lost 2 bases, V lost 4 bases, and 3 bases had no gene match. The CDR3 consists of 14 residues. CDR1 and CDR2 (germline): MNHEY, SVGAGI. The CDR3 protein is CASSSPGGQETQYF. The DNA for the CDR3 is TGTGCCAGCAGTTCCCCGGGGGGGCAAGAGACCCAGTACTTC.

The V call is TRBV11-2, the J call TRBJ2-1; no reliable D call. The V gene's germline CDR1 is SGHAT and CDR2 FQNNGV. CDR3 size: 12 residues. V was trimmed by 0 bases and J by 10 bases, leaving 7 bases between them. CDR3 sequence reads: CASSLDRVEQFF. CDR3 in DNA: TGTGCCAGCAGCTTAGATCGGGTAGAGCAGTTCTTC.

This chain connects TRBV28 to TRBJ1-2, with D hard to call. The CDR3 spans 14 residues. The V gene's germline CDR1 is MDHEN and CDR2 SYDVKM. The V gene lost 5 bases and the J gene lost 0 bases, with 10 bases spanning the gap. CDR3 loop: CASSSTGANYGYTF. The CDR3 DNA reads as TGTGCCAGCAGTAGCACGGGAGCTAACTATGGCTACACCTTC.

This chain links TRBV18 with TRBJ2-2; D remains ambiguous. CDR1 is KGHSH and CDR2 is LQKENI in the germline V gene. CDR3 length: 14 amino acids. V was clipped by 1 base and J by 4 bases, with 7 bases between them. CDR3 residues: CASSPQPSTGELFF. CDR3 bases: TGTGCCAGCTCACCACAACCCAGCACCGGGGAGCTGTTTTTT.

This clone was counted a single time. This sequence joins TRBV7-9 and TRBJ1-2; 7 bases agree with TRBD1. Germline assignment: CDR1 SEHNR and CDR2 FQNEAQ (reference sequence). The length of the CDR3 is 14 residues. With 1 base clipped from V and 8 bases from J, the junction kept 7 bases outside the gene matches. The CDR3 region is CASSLGGQSLGYTF. The CDR3 bases are TGTGCCAGCAGCTTAGGGGGACAGTCATTAGGCTACACCTTC.

The gene calls are TRBV19 and TRBJ1-5; TRBD1 matches 7 bases. The CDR3 contains 16 residues. The trim removed 5 bases at V and 0 bases at J, leaving 7 bases unmatched. Germline V gives CDR1 LNHDA, CDR2 SQIVND (reference sequence). The CDR3 is CASSEGQLYSNQPQHF. In DNA form, the CDR3 reads TGTGCCAGTAGTGAGGGACAGCTCTATAGCAATCAGCCCCAGCATTTT.